The rows below give T cell receptor beta chains drawn from one sample of a study of blood T cell repertoires in COVID-19. Sequencing used immunoSEQ multiplex PCR; TCRdb keeps in-frame clones, though not all of them. The table has about 64,000 clones, approximately 80% seen once. Sequencing was performed on peripheral blood. The receptors stem from a man older than 75 with acute or convalescent COVID-19. Both conserved end residues are part of each CDR3. Each record gives: clone size, V gene, D gene, J gene, CDR3 protein, CDR3 DNA. A D gene is named only where the DNA matches it firmly. Expanded clones are given a class, and other clones once, few, many or no size at all.

-	TRBV7-2	TRBD1	TRBJ2-3	CASRGQGFGTDTQYF	TGTGCCAGCAGGGGACAGGGTTTCGGAACAGATACGCAGTATTTT
-	TRBV19	TRBD2	TRBJ2-1	CASSKVAGGLSEQFF	TGTGCCAGTAGTAAGGTAGCGGGGGGGCTGAGTGAGCAGTTCTTC
-	TRBV3-1/TRBV3-2	TRBD2	TRBJ2-1	CASSLRLAHPFF	TGTGCCAGCAGCCTACGACTAGCCCACCCGTTCTTC
-	TRBV6-5	-	TRBJ1-5	CASSYSIGQPQHF	TGTGCCAGCAGTTACTCTATCGGGCAGCCCCAGCATTTT
once	TRBV6-5	TRBD1	TRBJ1-3	CASSYSWGRGDTIYF	TGTGCCAGCAGTTACTCTTGGGGCAGGGGGGACACCATATATTTT
-	TRBV5-1	TRBD2	TRBJ2-2	CASSFWTSKGTGELFF	TGCGCCAGCAGCTTTTGGACTAGCAAGGGCACCGGGGAGCTGTTTTTT
once	TRBV6-5	-	TRBJ1-3	CASRLSESSGNTIYF	TGTGCCAGCAGACTAAGCGAGAGCTCTGGAAACACCATATATTTT
once	TRBV11-3	TRBD1	TRBJ2-1	CASSLTAGGFEQFF	TGTGCCAGCAGCTTAACGGCAGGGGGATTTGAGCAGTTCTTC
-	TRBV29-1	-	TRBJ1-5	CSVVISANQPQHF	TGCAGCGTTGTGATATCAGCGAATCAGCCCCAGCATTTT
-	TRBV3-1/TRBV3-2	TRBD2	TRBJ2-3	CASSQSGGSSTDTQYF	TGTGCCAGCAGCCAAAGCGGGGGGTCTAGCACAGATACGCAGTATTTT
-	TRBV2	TRBD2	TRBJ2-3	CASSRLAVADTQYF	TGTGCCAGCAGTAGACTAGCAGTTGCAGATACGCAGTATTTT
-	TRBV18	TRBD1	TRBJ1-5	CASSPTGSQPQHF	TGTGCCAGCTCACCGACAGGGTCACAGCCCCAGCATTTT
-	TRBV20-1	-	TRBJ1-1	CSASVGAEHSEAFF	TGCAGTGCTAGTGTGGGGGCTGAACACTCTGAAGCTTTCTTT
few	TRBV3-1/TRBV3-2	-	TRBJ1-1	CASSQATANTEAFF	TGTGCCAGCAGCCAAGCTACAGCGAACACTGAAGCTTTCTTT
-	TRBV3-1/TRBV3-2	TRBD1	TRBJ1-3	CASSPGTVGNTIYF	TGTGCCAGCAGTCCTGGGACAGTCGGAAACACCATATATTTT
-	TRBV30	-	TRBJ1-2	CAWGRPGGPDGYTF	TGTGCCTGGGGCCGACCGGGGGGTCCTGATGGCTACACCTTC
-	TRBV21-1	-	TRBJ1-1	CARGVREVDPNTEAFF	TGTGCCAGAGGTGTCAGGGAAGTCGATCCGAACACTGAAGCTTTCTTT
-	TRBV29-1	TRBD1	TRBJ1-1	CSVRTGKNTEAFF	TGCAGCGTTCGGACAGGGAAGAACACTGAAGCTTTCTTT
-	TRBV18	-	TRBJ2-7	CASSPTGSSYEQYF	TGTGCCAGCTCACCGACGGGGAGCTCCTACGAGCAGTACTTC
-	TRBV18	-	TRBJ1-2	CASSPISRVDYGYTF	TGTGCCAGCTCACCCATCTCCCGAGTTGACTATGGCTACACCTTC
-	TRBV19	-	TRBJ1-3	CASSIGDTIYF	TGTGCCAGTAGTATAGGAGACACCATATATTTT
-	TRBV6-5	TRBD1	TRBJ1-6	CASRGQSSYNSPLHF	TGTGCCAGCAGGGGACAGAGCTCCTATAATTCACCCCTCCACTTT
-	TRBV9	TRBD2	TRBJ2-3	CASSVDVVAGGRTDTQYF	TGTGCCAGCAGCGTAGATGTAGTAGCGGGGGGCCGCACAGATACGCAGTATTTT
-	TRBV11-2	-	TRBJ1-6	CASSLRSLHF	TGTGCCAGCAGCCTCCGGAGCCTCCACTTT
once	TRBV6-5	-	TRBJ1-1	CASSYDRQDQAFF	TGTGCCAGCAGTTACGACCGACAGGACCAAGCTTTCTTT
-	TRBV6-2/TRBV6-3	-	TRBJ1-5	CASSSTGGNQPQHF	TGTGCCAGCAGCTCGACGGGGGGCAATCAGCCCCAGCATTTT
-	TRBV28	TRBD1	TRBJ1-1	CASRPGQINTEAFF	TGTGCCAGCAGACCGGGACAGATAAACACTGAAGCTTTCTTT
-	TRBV30	TRBD1	TRBJ1-2	CASHRGPNYGYTF	TGTGCCTCCCACAGGGGGCCTAACTATGGCTACACCTTC